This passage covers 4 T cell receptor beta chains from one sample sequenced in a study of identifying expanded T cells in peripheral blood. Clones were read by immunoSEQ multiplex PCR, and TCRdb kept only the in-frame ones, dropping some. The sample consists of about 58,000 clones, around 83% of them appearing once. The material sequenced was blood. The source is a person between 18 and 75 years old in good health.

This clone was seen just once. The CDR3 sequence is CASSPRDSYTDTQYF. CDR3 in DNA: TGTGCCAGCAGCCCCCGGGACAGTTACACAGATACGCAGTATTTT. J is TRBJ2-3 and V is TRBV9; TRBD1 agrees at 7 bases. The germline V gene has CDR1 SGDLS and CDR2 YYNGEE. This CDR3 is built from 15 residues. Trimming cost V 4 bases and J 2 bases; bases outside gene matches: 7.

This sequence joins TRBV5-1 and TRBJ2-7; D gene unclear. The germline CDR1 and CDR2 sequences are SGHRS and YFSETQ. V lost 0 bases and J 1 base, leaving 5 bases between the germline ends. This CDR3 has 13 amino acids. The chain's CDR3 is CASSLGISYEQYF. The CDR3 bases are TGCGCCAGCAGCTTGGGCATATCCTACGAGCAGTACTTC.

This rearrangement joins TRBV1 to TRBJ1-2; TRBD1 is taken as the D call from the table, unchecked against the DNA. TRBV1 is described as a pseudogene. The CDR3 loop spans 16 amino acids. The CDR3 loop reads CTSSQDRDRGRGGYTF. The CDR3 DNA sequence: TGCACCAGCAGCCAAGACCGGGACAGGGGCCGTGGTGGCTACACCTTC.

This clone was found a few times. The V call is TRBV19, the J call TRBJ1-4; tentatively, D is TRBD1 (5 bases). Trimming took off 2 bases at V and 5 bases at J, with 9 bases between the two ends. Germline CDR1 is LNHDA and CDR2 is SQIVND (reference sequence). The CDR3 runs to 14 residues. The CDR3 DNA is TGTGCCAGTAGTATAAGGGACGGGAATGAAAAACTGTTTTTT. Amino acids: CASSIRDGNEKLFF.